The T cell receptor beta chain under discussion was sequenced for a study of regulatory T cells in long-lasting Graves disease. About the research overall: Treatment with antithyroid drugs for over 5 years, together with positive TSH receptor antibodies, meant persistent Graves' disease.

Relying on iRepertoire HTBI primers and Arm-PCR of CDR3 regions, the team built TCR beta libraries. Each CDR3 protein is one row after TCRdb ran MiXCR on the multiplex PCR reads. The table has some 430,000 distinct CDR3 sequences, roughly 21% seen once. Time point: persistent/refractory GD, antithyroid drugs over 5 years with positive TRAb. RNA extracted from PBMCs served as the sequencing template. General study results and limits: Persistent cases favored TRBV28, TRBJ1-2 and TRBJ2-5.

This clonotype was detected a few times. The antigen remains unidentified. The CDR3 runs 15 residues. Germline lookup yields CDR1 MNHNS and CDR2 SASEGT. The J segment lost 7 bases and the V segment lost 8 bases, leaving 11 bases of the junction unmatched. This sequence originates from a female donor with Graves disease. Here the sequenced sample was peripheral blood mononuclear cells (PBMCs), taken when the disease was refractory, from a patient treated with antithyroid drugs. V is TRBV6-1 and J is TRBJ2-2; 9 bases align to TRBD1. The DNA of the CDR3 is TGTGCCAGCGGACGGCCGGGACAGGGAAGCGGGGAGCTGTTTTTT. It encodes CASGRPGQGSGELFF.